This T cell receptor (beta chain) originates from a study of lymphopenia after photon versus proton radiotherapy. Findings and caveats of the study: In patients who died, overall survival fell as post-nadir TCR diversity dropped more. Survival link was tested only in deceased patients; proton benefit remains a possibility. Relative stability marked proton patients; photon patients lost diversity and naive cells. After lymphocyte nadir, photon-treated repertoires showed oligoclonal expansion, especially CD8+ Temra.

This CDR3 spans 15 amino acids. Trimming took 5 bases from V and 5 from J; bases not matched to a gene: 9. Looked up from germline, CDR1 is SGHKS and CDR2 is YYEKEE (reference sequence). Sequenced by immunoSEQ multiplex PCR; TCRdb stores in-frame clones only, minus some. The sample holds around 70,000 clones; roughly 90% are singletons and the top ten take approximately 2.6%. Points on this clone: Its target is unknown.

The starting material was peripheral blood, obtained from a patient treated with photon-based radiotherapy. This TCR came from an older woman with pancreatic cancer. The chain uses TRBV5-5 and TRBJ2-5; 10 positions match TRBD2. CDR3 in DNA: TGTGCCAGCAGAAATGGACTAGCGGCCGGGGAGACCCAGTACTTC. Translation gives CASRNGLAAGETQYF.